The clone carrying this T cell receptor (beta chain) was seen a few times. Antigen unknown. The data originate from a study of T cell clonotyping in hematopoietic cell transplantation. The study, taken as a whole, reports: At the given depth, recipient repertoires were over 97% de novo clonotypes. Higher Inverse Simpson Index values in graft donor and pretransplant recipient predicted broader posttransplant TCR diversity.

The assay was immunoSEQ multiplex PCR, and TCRdb's table has in-frame clones only and misses some. The table records 11,000 to 15,000 clones, roughly 64% of them present only once. The sequence came from a human donor who either received an allogeneic hematopoietic cell transplant for a myeloid malignancy or was a related donor (not recorded which). Some clones in this sample may be carry-over from other donors' samples. The sequencing sample was made of PBMCs.

Written as DNA, the CDR3 is TGTGCCAGCAGCGTAGGGACCGGTGTTGGTTCACCCCTCCACTTT. Translation: CASSVGTGVGSPLHF. The chain employs TRBV9 and TRBJ1-6; unclear D gene. Germline CDR1 is SGDLS and CDR2 is YYNGEE. V was pared by 0 bases and J by 9 bases, with 13 bases between. This CDR3 spans 15 amino acids. Supplemented by reference TRBV9 and TRBJ1-6, the full variable domain reads DSGVTQTPKHLITATGQRVTLRCSPRSGDLSVYWYQQSLDQGLQFLIQYYNGEERAKGNILERFSAQQFPDLHSELNLSSLELGDSALYFCASSVGTGVGSPLHFGNGTRLTVT.